This T cell receptor beta chain was captured by sequencing in a study of beta chain features in type 1 diabetes. Across the study: Sorted cells from all samples, numbering roughly 100,000,000, were examined.

Expressed TCRB transcripts were sequenced after all isolated RNA was converted to cDNA. Libraries were prepared by immunoSEQ multiplex PCR; TCRdb keeps only in-frame clonotypes and omits some of them. This table has roughly 400,000 clones, about 15% appearing once. A single count supports this clone. Heparinised blood was drawn once per donor, averaging around 120 mL. CD45RO/CCR7/CD25/CD127/CD95/CD27 staining was used to isolate CD4+ naive, central memory, regulatory and stem cell-like memory cells by sorting. Sorted cells reached over 95% purity in every population. Germline V gene sequence: CDR1 MGHDK, CDR2 SYGVNS. This CDR3 contains 14 residues. V lost 3 bases and J 2 bases, leaving 11 bases between the germline ends.

This clonotype was obtained from a man younger than 40 in good health. The chain carries TRBV25-1 and TRBJ2-7, with D perhaps TRBD1 (6 bases). Sequencing input: naive CD4+ T cells from blood. CDR3 residues: CASSDWGRPYEQYF. CDR3 nucleotide sequence: TGTGCCAGCAGTGATTGGGGGCGACCCTACGAGCAGTACTTC.